The entry that follows covers one T cell receptor beta chain sequence. No antigen is known for it. One base away there is no much larger clone; base qualities are not given. These data belong to a study of blood T cell repertoires in COVID-19 (dated by TCRdb to 2019 to 2021). The study in broad terms: Samples covering the acute and convalescent phases of COVID-19 were provided by collaborators in the United States, Italy and Spain. The material from the prospective study consisted of cDNA or gDNA derived from T cells, B-cell-depleted T cells, or PBMCs. The dataset comprised deeply sampled blood TCRbeta repertoires from subjects exposed to, actively infected with, or recovered from COVID-19. The repertoires were released in a freely available public database meant as a resource for research on the immune response to SARS-CoV-2. Samples came from the ongoing ImmuneRACE study (first 160 participants) plus 1,254 subjects from 6 global collaborators. The sample metadata nearly always contained a de-identified subject ID, COVID-19 status, age in years and sex. HLA class I and class II types, where available, came from metadata supplied by the sample provider rather than from assay-based typing.

TCRbeta CDR3 regions were amplified from genomic DNA by means of the immunoSEQ Assay, a bias-controlled multiplex PCR. Per the original workflow: The number of nucleated cells in each sample was estimated by amplification of reference gene primers within the assay. To quantify the absolute abundance of each unique TCRbeta CDR3 rearrangement, sequence reads were collapsed and filtered. For each sample, productive Simpson clonality was calculated by taking the square root of Simpson's diversity index across productive rearrangements. Drawn from immuneACCESS, this table holds only the in-frame rearrangements with V and J called that TCRdb kept. Clones are partly lost; checked studies trace under half to an unresolved V gene and leave the rest unexplained. The V and J calls and clone size are taken from that table; D and trimming were inferred from the DNA. The table for this sample lists roughly 100,000 clones; around 88% of them were counted only once. The top ten constitute 3% to 3.5% of the sample.

Results and caveats for the whole study, not just this receptor: The amount of clinical and demographic metadata varied by source and participant and was provided uncurated.

The CDR3 numbers 13 residues from cysteine through phenylalanine. Just the 39-base CDR3 DNA is kept, in frame starting at base 1. For CDR1 and CDR2, the germline V gene lists SGDLS and YYNGEE. Deletion took 2 bases off V and 0 bases off J, with a span of 6 bases between the germline ends. Collaborating institutions collected whole blood in K2EDTA tubes following their own protocols. For TCRbeta analysis, collaborator samples were shipped as frozen whole blood, as isolated PBMCs, or as DNA extracted from either sample type. This clonotype was sampled from a human donor in a cohort sampled during active COVID-19. The V and J segments used are TRBV9 and TRBJ2-7; a weak D assignment points to TRBD1 (5 bases agree). Specimen: peripheral blood. For the CDR3, the sequence is CASSVTGSYEQYF. The nucleotides are TGTGCCAGCAGCGTTACAGGCTCCTACGAGCAGTACTTC.